This T cell receptor (beta chain) was captured in a study of technical replicates of blood from a handful of donors. Clones were sequenced by immunoSEQ multiplex PCR, and TCRdb holds only the in-frame ones, with some missing. The sample holds approximately 82,000 clones; roughly 92% are singletons and the top ten take roughly 0.26%. There are 14 residues in the CDR3. The V end was cut by 3 bases, the J end by 0 bases, with 9 bases between. CDR1 and CDR2 from the germline V gene are SGDLS and YYNGEE. The chain employs TRBV9 and TRBJ1-1; D is possibly TRBD1 (6 bases). The TCR originated in a human donor in good health. Sequencing was performed on T cells isolated from PBMCs. The CDR3 here is CASSAGELNTEAFF. The CDR3 nucleotides read TGTGCCAGCAGCGCAGGGGAACTGAACACTGAAGCTTTCTTT.